The rows below give T cell receptor beta chains drawn from one sample of a study of CD8 T cells in Susac syndrome. In TCRdb, the immunoSEQ multiplex PCR reads were re-called with MiXCR into one record per CDR3 protein. The table has a few hundred thousand distinct CDR3 sequences, about 94% seen once; the top ten hold under 0.2%. Sequencing was performed on CD4+ T cells from PBMCs. Receptor source: a human donor with Susac syndrome. The conserved cysteine and the conserved F or W are not part of the CDR3 here.

TRBJ2-7 TRBV20-1 SAPGQGLDYEQY
TRBJ1-6 TRBV4-3 ASSQDIGRDSPLH
TRBJ1-1 TRBV5-1 ASSLSRGNTEAF
TRBJ1-4 TRBV29-1 SAGDLGTNEKLF
TRBJ2-3 TRBV5-1 ASSVVGGVTDTQY
TRBJ2-7 TRBV24-1 ATSDSRQGHEQY
TRBJ1-5 TRBV18 ASSPSTGLQPQH
TRBJ2-5 TRBV15 ATSRRGTGKQETQY
TRBJ2-3 TRBV4-3 ASSQDLGTATTDTQY
TRBJ1-5 TRBV10-3 AISESTPGQPQH
TRBJ2-3 TRBV5-1 ASRSTTPFRGTDTQY
TRBJ1-2 TRBV5-4 ASSLQGKDYGYT
TRBJ2-7 TRBV5-4 ASSLAEQDYEQY
TRBJ2-6 TRBV27 ASSGLGSGANVLT
TRBJ2-4 TRBV6-1 ASSDPDSIAKNIQY
TRBJ1-2 TRBV25-1 ASSEAGQGSGYGYT
TRBJ1-2 TRBV9 ASSAVPGQGNYGYT
TRBJ2-7 TRBV12-3/TRBV12-4 ASSPMTASYEQY
TRBJ2-7 TRBV7-2 ASSPRDRTYEQY
TRBJ2-2 TRBV5-4 ASSAAGTSSTGELF
TRBJ1-5 TRBV6-5 ASSYSVGTPGPQH
TRBJ2-7 TRBV12-3/TRBV12-4 ASRLITGGYEQY
TRBJ1-1 TRBV30 AWSVPWTPTRGAF
TRBJ2-5 TRBV12-3/TRBV12-4 ASSFGQGEETQY
TRBJ1-2 TRBV19 ASTISGGGNYGYT
TRBJ2-5 TRBV5-4 ASSKTVLETQY
TRBJ2-1 TRBV9 ASSVAGGGVVWEQF
TRBJ2-1 TRBV18 ASSPLGGAENEQF
TRBJ2-2 TRBV27 ASSLLRGAIFTGELF
TRBJ2-5 TRBV30 AWSRPRGGGETQY
TRBJ2-2 TRBV4-2 ASSHISKRTSNTGELF
TRBJ2-7 TRBV6-5 ASTPLRGPRHEQY
TRBJ2-2 TRBV25-1 ASSRDHRAGELF
TRBJ2-5 TRBV5-1 ASSGQETQY
TRBJ1-2 TRBV9 ASSVSPGGYT
TRBJ2-1 TRBV24-1 ATSEAGYNEQF
TRBJ1-2 TRBV7-9 ASSQAAAGNYGYT
TRBJ2-3 TRBV7-3 ASSLYSRDTQY
TRBJ2-1 TRBV20-1 SASLPSDNEQF
TRBJ1-1 TRBV4-3 ASSQDVGTGPNTEAF
TRBJ2-7 TRBV9 ASSAPGVDEQY
TRBJ1-1 TRBV30 AWSLAGAEAF
TRBJ2-3 TRBV4-1 ASSQRESQGWATDTQY
TRBJ1-1 TRBV29-1 SVGGQGGSMNTEAF
TRBJ1-2 TRBV28 ASSLGRGNYGYT
TRBJ1-2 TRBV29-1 SVGEPST
TRBJ2-7 TRBV20-1 SARDAYEQY
TRBJ1-1 TRBV5-1 ASSTGRENTEAF
TRBJ2-5 TRBV5-1 ASSQPPARTSFQETQY
TRBJ2-3 TRBV27 ASSSDRVTDTQY